The 32 T cell receptor beta chains reported below all come from one sample, sequenced in a study of graft-versus-host responses after intestinal transplantation (dated by TCRdb to the early 2020s). The time point tag for this specimen amounts to: cells obtained before transplantation from donor or recipient. Receptor amplification or capture employed the immunoSEQ multiplex PCR assay. As stored in TCRdb, this immuneACCESS dataset retains in-frame rearrangements with V and J assigned. A fraction of the clones does not appear; measured against another copy, unresolved V genes explain less than half of the discrepancy, and the remainder lacks a known reason. Here the sample has more than 40,000 clones; roughly 95% occur a single time. In total, the top ten clones hold under 0.3% of the sample. Their antigen targets remain unknown. Here the sequenced sample was unstimulated CD8+ T cells sorted from spleen or lymph node cells, taken before transplant. The receptor source for this set is a human donor who was the organ donor for an intestinal transplant.

This clone showed up just once. One end of the junction varies from germline; a read error may be responsible. V is TRBV4-1 and J is TRBJ1-5; a possible D gene is TRBD1 (5 bases). The CDR3 runs to 16 residues. From germline, CDR1 is MGHRA and CDR2 YSYEKL. CDR3 DNA sequence: TGCGTCAGCAGCCAATCTGAAGGGGTGAGCAATCAGCCCCAGCATTTT. This sequence encodes CVSSQSEGVSNQPQHF.

The count of this clone is one. J is TRBJ1-3 and V is TRBV6-1, with D hard to call. Germline V gene data show CDR1 as MNHNS and CDR2 as SASEGT. The length of the CDR3 is 16 residues. Trimming took off 3 bases at V and 0 bases at J, with 12 bases between the two ends. The CDR3 region is CASSDPGSYSGNTIYF. Here the CDR3 DNA reads TGTGCCAGCAGTGATCCGGGGAGTTACTCTGGAAACACCATATATTTT.

In this sample, this clone turned up once. The rearrangement joins TRBV11-2 to TRBJ2-2; 7 nucleotides align to TRBD1. Germline V lookup: CDR1 SGHAT, CDR2 FQNNGV. This CDR3 contains 16 residues. Trimming took 1 base from V and 0 from J; bases not matched to a gene: 2. The CDR3 region has the DNA TGTGCCAGCAGCTTAGCGGACAGGCCGAACACCGGGGAGCTGTTTTTT. Protein sequence: CASSLADRPNTGELFF.

The rearrangement joins TRBV6-6 to TRBJ2-7, with TRBD2 as a possible D gene (5 bases). V lost 6 bases and J lost 3, with 12 bases in between. CDR3 length: 13 amino acids. The germline gives CDR1 MNHNY, CDR2 SVGAGI (reference sequence). The DNA for the CDR3 is TGTGCCAGCAGGGGATCGGACTTCTACGAGCAGTACTTC. This codes for CASRGSDFYEQYF.

V is TRBV7-8 and J is TRBJ2-3, with 7 positions matching TRBD2. This CDR3 region has 14 residues. Germline CDR1 reads SGHVS; CDR2 reads FQNEAQ. Trimming removed 4 bases from V and 5 bases from J; junction bases left unmatched: 6. CDR3 sequence (DNA): TGTGCCAGCAGCTCCCCCGCGGGGGAAGATACGCAGTATTTT. Amino acids: CASSSPAGEDTQYF.

V usage is TRBV11-2 and J usage is TRBJ2-3; tentatively, D is TRBD1 or TRBD2 (5 bases each). Germline lookup yields CDR1 SGHAT and CDR2 FQNNGV. The V gene lost 3 bases and the J gene lost 0 bases, with 13 bases spanning the gap. This CDR3 region has 16 residues. CDR3: CASSFRGEASTDTQYF. In nucleotides, the CDR3 is TGTGCCAGCAGCTTTAGGGGAGAAGCTAGCACAGATACGCAGTATTTT.

The rearrangement uses TRBV7-9 and TRBJ2-1, with D hard to call. CDR1 and CDR2 from the germline V gene are SEHNR and FQNEAQ (reference sequence). The length of the CDR3 is 12 residues. With 3 bases removed from V and 8 bases from J, the gap between germline ends came to 8 bases. CDR3: CASSFGSHEQFF. DNA for the CDR3: TGTGCCAGCAGCTTTGGTTCCCATGAGCAGTTCTTC.

The rearrangement links TRBV10-3 to TRBJ2-7; tentatively, D is TRBD2 (6 bases). The V and J ends lost 3 bases and 3 bases respectively, with 9 bases between them. The CDR3 is 13 residues long. Germline V CDR1 and CDR2: ENHRY, SYGVKD. CDR3 sequence: CAISDYGGYEQYF. CDR3 coding DNA: TGTGCCATCAGTGACTACGGGGGCTACGAGCAGTACTTC.

The chain uses TRBV2 and TRBJ1-1; unclear D gene. This CDR3 spans 13 amino acids. CDR1 and CDR2 from the germline V gene are SNHLY and FYNNEI. V was pared by 2 bases and J by 5 bases, with 9 bases between. The CDR3 DNA reads TGTGCCAGCAGTGAACTCCTGGAGACTGAAGCTTTCTTT. Translating it yields CASSELLETEAFF.

This chain uses TRBV25-1 with TRBJ2-3, with TRBD1 matching over 8 bases. The germline V gene has CDR1 MGHDK and CDR2 SYGVNS. The CDR3 spans 17 residues. V gave up 3 bases and J gave up 4 bases; unmatched junction bases: 12. CDR3 sequence (DNA): TGTGCCAGCAGTGACCCAAAGGGCAGGGGGCTCTCAGATACGCAGTATTTT. Residues: CASSDPKGRGLSDTQYF.

The chain uses TRBV27 and TRBJ2-7; D possibly uses TRBD1 or TRBD2 (6 bases each). The germline V gene encodes CDR1 MNHEY and CDR2 SMNVEV (reference sequence). V was pared by 3 bases and J by 4 bases, with 16 bases between. This CDR3 contains 15 residues. This CDR3 is CASSLGGGGFYEQYF. DNA of the CDR3: TGTGCCAGCAGTTTGGGTGGAGGGGGATTTTACGAGCAGTACTTC.

V usage is TRBV11-3 and J usage is TRBJ2-3, with D perhaps being TRBD1 or TRBD2 (5 bases each). CDR1 and CDR2 from the germline V gene are SGHNT and YENEEA. The CDR3 covers 17 residues. V dropped 5 bases and J dropped 4 bases, with 22 bases sitting between them. CDR3 in amino acids: CASSTPEHVGDPDTQYF. DNA for the CDR3: TGTGCCAGCAGCACACCCGAGCATGTGGGGGACCCAGATACGCAGTATTTT.

The chain links TRBV2 to TRBJ2-3, with 8 bases matching TRBD1. Trimming removed 5 bases from V and 0 bases from J; junction bases left unmatched: 22. Germline V gene data show CDR1 as SNHLY and CDR2 as FYNNEI. CDR3 length equals 21 residues. The CDR3: CASSTDAPGQGGLASTDTQYF. The CDR3 DNA reads TGTGCCAGCAGTACGGACGCCCCCGGACAGGGAGGTTTGGCTAGCACAGATACGCAGTATTTT.

The chain's CDR3 is CASRGTANNEKLFF. The DNA of the CDR3 is TGTGCCAGCAGGGGGACAGCTAATAATGAAAAACTGTTTTTT. The rearrangement joins TRBV28 to TRBJ1-4; TRBD1 aligns across 7 bases. The CDR3 has 14 residues. Germline trimming cut 6 bases from V and 4 bases from J; bases unmatched to any gene: 5. Per the germline V gene, CDR1 is MDHEN and CDR2 is SYDVKM.

The chain combines TRBV9 with TRBJ1-2; 10 nucleotides line up with TRBD1. J lost 0 bases, V lost 0 bases, and 17 bases had no gene match. The CDR3 has 21 residues. The germline gives CDR1 SGDLS, CDR2 YYNGEE. The CDR3 loop reads CASSVEGRKPGQGSPNYGYTF. The CDR3, as DNA: TGTGCCAGCAGCGTAGAAGGGAGGAAACCGGGACAGGGGTCCCCTAACTATGGCTACACCTTC.

The genes are TRBV4-1 and TRBJ1-2; unclear D gene. The V and J ends lost 1 base and 3 bases respectively, with 9 bases between them. Looked up from germline, CDR1 is MGHRA and CDR2 is YSYEKL. The CDR3 covers 14 residues. CDR3 bases: TGCGCCAGCAGCCAAGCCCTGATTTACTATGGCTACACCTTC. Its translation: CASSQALIYYGYTF.

This chain joins TRBV4-1 and TRBJ1-5; TRBD1 is a possible D gene (6 bases). The germline CDR1 and CDR2 sequences are MGHRA and YSYEKL. The CDR3 is 15 amino acids. V was cut by 4 bases and J by 3 bases, with 13 bases left in between. CDR3 amino acids: CASSPMGTLNQPQHF. DNA of the CDR3: TGCGCCAGCAGCCCAATGGGGACACTCAATCAGCCCCAGCATTTT.

The rearrangement joins TRBV27 to TRBJ1-2; D remains ambiguous. V was shortened by 2 bases and J by 1 base, with 14 bases between the two germline ends. Looked up from germline, CDR1 is MNHEY and CDR2 is SMNVEV (reference sequence). The CDR3 spans 16 residues. This chain's CDR3 is CASSLGPAYINYGYTF. The CDR3 DNA sequence: TGTGCCAGCAGTTTAGGACCCGCCTATATTAACTATGGCTACACCTTC.

The V gene is TRBV4-1, the J gene TRBJ1-6, with 8 bases that match TRBD1. Looked up from germline, CDR1 is MGHRA and CDR2 is YSYEKL. The CDR3 totals 14 residues. The V gene end was trimmed by 1 base and the J gene end by 9 bases; junction bases not matched to a gene: 2. CDR3 protein: CASSQVTGGSPLHF. DNA of the CDR3: TGCGCCAGCAGCCAAGTTACAGGGGGTTCACCCCTCCACTTT.

The chain couples TRBV28 to TRBJ2-7; 8 bases match TRBD1. Germline V gene data show CDR1 as MDHEN and CDR2 as SYDVKM. The CDR3 totals 14 residues. J gave up 2 bases and V 5 bases, and 5 bases lay outside the gene matches. In DNA form, the CDR3 reads TGTGCCAGCAGTGGGGACAGGAGGACCTACGAGCAGTACTTC. Protein product: CASSGDRRTYEQYF.

The rearrangement joins TRBV7-9 to TRBJ1-1; tentatively, D is TRBD1 (5 bases). This CDR3 is 14 amino acids long. V lost 3 bases to trimming and J lost 0 bases, with 8 bases between them. Germline V gives CDR1 SEHNR, CDR2 FQNEAQ (reference sequence). The CDR3 region is CASSFTGVNTEAFF. The CDR3 nucleotides are TGTGCCAGCAGCTTTACAGGAGTGAACACTGAAGCTTTCTTT.

This chain uses TRBV11-2 with TRBJ2-2, with 7 positions matching TRBD2. The CDR3 consists of 15 residues. Germline trimming cut 5 bases from V and 2 bases from J; bases unmatched to any gene: 5. Germline CDR1 reads SGHAT; CDR2 reads FQNNGV. The CDR3 spells CASSPAGDNTGELFF. CDR3 nucleotide sequence: TGTGCCAGCAGCCCCGCGGGGGATAACACCGGGGAGCTGTTTTTT. Combining the CDR3 with reference TRBV11-2 and TRBJ2-2 gives the whole variable domain EAGVAQSPRYKIIEKRQSVAFWCNPISGHATLYWYQQILGQGPKLLIQFQNNGVVDDSQLPKDRFSAERLKGVDSTLKIQPAKLEDSAVYLCASSPAGDNTGELFFGEGSRLTVL.

The chain is built from TRBV7-9 and TRBJ2-3; TRBD2 aligns across 7 bases. The germline V gene has CDR1 SEHNR and CDR2 FQNEAQ (reference sequence). Germline trimming cut 4 bases from V and 2 bases from J; bases unmatched to any gene: 15. The CDR3 has 18 residues. Written as DNA, the CDR3 is TGTGCCAGCAGCTCCTGGACTAGTCTCGTCCTTTCCACAGATACGCAGTATTTT. It yields the protein CASSSWTSLVLSTDTQYF.

CDR3 sequence (DNA): TGTGCCAGCAGGCAGGACAGGGGAAGCTACGAGCAGTACTTC. Translation: CASRQDRGSYEQYF. The V gene is TRBV27, the J gene TRBJ2-7; 9 bases are a match to TRBD1. The junction had 6 bases not matched to a gene; V was cut back by 6 bases and J by 3 bases. The CDR3 is 14 residues long. The germline CDR1 and CDR2 sequences are MNHEY and SMNVEV (reference sequence).

The rearrangement uses TRBV19 and TRBJ2-7; no firm D call. CDR1 is LNHDA, CDR2 SQIVND, per germline (reference sequence). This CDR3 has 13 amino acids. The V and J ends lost 3 bases and 0 bases respectively, with 6 bases between them. The DNA of the CDR3 is TGTGCCAGTAGTATTGCCTTCTCCTACGAGCAGTACTTC. This sequence encodes CASSIAFSYEQYF.

This clone was seen just once. The CDR3 loop reads CASSQVFRGSYEQYF. The CDR3 DNA follows: TGCGCCAGCAGCCAAGTGTTTAGGGGGTCCTACGAGCAGTACTTC. The J gene is TRBJ2-7, the V gene TRBV4-1; a possible D gene is TRBD1 (6 bases). Germline-derived CDR1 and CDR2 are MGHRA and YSYEKL. This CDR3 is built from 15 residues. With 1 base removed from V and 1 base from J, the gap between germline ends came to 11 bases.

J is TRBJ2-5 and V is TRBV21-1; TRBD2 is the table's D call, not checked against the DNA. TRBV21-1 is a documented pseudogene. The CDR3 spans 13 residues. The CDR3 region has the DNA TGTGCCAGCAGCAAAGTACTAGCGGGGACGTGGTACTTC. The encoded protein is CASSKVLAGTWYF.

CDR3 in amino acids: CASSQGITDTQYF. The CDR3 DNA reads TGTGCCAGCAGCCAAGGGATCACAGATACGCAGTATTTT. The V call is TRBV4-2, the J call TRBJ2-3; D unresolved. The CDR3 contains 13 residues. The V end was cut by 1 base, the J end by 2 bases, with 4 bases between. Germline V gives CDR1 LGHNA, CDR2 YNFKEQ.

The V call is TRBV27, the J call TRBJ2-7; D gene unclear. The CDR3 has 12 residues. Trimming pared 7 bases from V and 4 bases from J, leaving 11 bases between. Germline values: CDR1 MNHEY, CDR2 SMNVEV (reference sequence). This chain's CDR3 is CASTSNQYEQYF. Here the CDR3 DNA reads TGTGCCAGCACCTCGAATCAGTACGAGCAGTACTTC.

V gene TRBV30 combines with J gene TRBJ2-1; D perhaps matches TRBD1 (6 bases). V lost 0 bases, J lost 1 base, and 7 bases lay in between. The germline CDR1 and CDR2 sequences are GTSNPN and SVGIG (reference sequence). The CDR3 is 14 residues long. CDR3 residues: CAWSVQGSYNEQFF. DNA of the CDR3: TGTGCCTGGAGTGTACAGGGTTCCTACAATGAGCAGTTCTTC.

The chain joins TRBV5-1 to TRBJ2-7; 7 positions match TRBD1. This CDR3 region has 16 residues. The J segment lost 3 bases and the V segment lost 3 bases, leaving 12 bases of the junction unmatched. Germline V gene data show CDR1 as SGHRS and CDR2 as YFSETQ. CDR3 sequence (DNA): TGCGCCAGCAGCTGGCTACCCGCCGGGACAGACTACGAGCAGTACTTC. The encoded protein is CASSWLPAGTDYEQYF.

The V call is TRBV4-1, the J call TRBJ1-4; 10 positions agree with TRBD1. Germline lookup yields CDR1 MGHRA and CDR2 YSYEKL. The CDR3 totals 18 residues. V shed 1 base, J shed 7 bases, and the junction held 12 bases outside the gene matches. The CDR3 here is CASSQGVDRTGGSEKLFF. The CDR3 coding sequence is TGCGCCAGCAGCCAAGGAGTAGATCGGACAGGGGGTAGTGAAAAACTGTTTTTT.